This entry lists 26 T cell receptor beta chains sequenced from one sample in a study of blood T cell repertoires in COVID-19. Profiling relied on immunoSEQ multiplex PCR, and the TCRdb table lists in-frame clones only, not all of them. The repertoire consists of about 85,000 clones, with around 90% occurring once and the leading ten covering around 2.3%. Specimen: peripheral blood. The receptors here all came from a human donor with active COVID-19. The donor label of this sample is uncertain.

The rearrangement uses TRBV24-1 and TRBJ2-5, with D maybe TRBD1 (5 bases). Germline CDR1 is KGHDR and CDR2 is SFDVKD. V shed 5 bases and J shed 4 bases, with 7 bases lying between them. The CDR3 runs to 12 residues. CDR3 region: CATSGRAETQYF. The CDR3 DNA follows: TGTGCCACCAGTGGCAGGGCAGAGACCCAGTACTTC.

This CDR3 reads CASSPQGYEQYF. In nucleotides, the CDR3 is TGTGCCAGCAGTCCCCAGGGGTACGAGCAGTACTTC. This chain connects TRBV28 to TRBJ2-7; weak D call: TRBD1 (6 bases). V was shortened by 5 bases and J by 4 bases, with 9 bases between the two germline ends. Germline CDR1 and CDR2: MDHEN and SYDVKM. This CDR3 comprises 12 residues.

CDR3 residues: CSVEVRGETQYF. CDR3 sequence (DNA): TGCAGCGTTGAGGTGCGAGGAGAGACCCAGTACTTC. V is TRBV29-1 and J is TRBJ2-5; no definite D call. This CDR3 spans 12 amino acids. The germline V and J ends were trimmed by 3 bases and 4 bases, with 9 bases remaining between them. Germline CDR1 is SQVTM and CDR2 is ANQGSEA.

The genes are TRBV7-8 and TRBJ2-5, with 8 bases aligning to TRBD1. CDR3 length: 16 residues. The J segment lost 3 bases and the V segment lost 7 bases, leaving 13 bases of the junction unmatched. Looked up from germline, CDR1 is SGHVS and CDR2 is FQNEAQ. The CDR3 spells CASMQDRALLKETQYF. The DNA for the CDR3 is TGTGCCAGCATGCAGGACAGGGCTTTACTTAAAGAGACCCAGTACTTC. Full variable domain (missing parts from reference TRBV7-8 and TRBJ2-5): GAGVSQSPRYKVAKRGQDVALRCDPISGHVSLFWYQQALGQGPEFLTYFQNEAQLDKSGLPSDRFFAERPEGSVSTLKIQRTQQEDSAVYLCASMQDRALLKETQYFGPGTRLLVL.

In nucleotides, the CDR3 is TGTGCCAGCACTTTGGACGGACAGGGGGCCGCGACCCAGTACTTC. Its protein product is CASTLDGQGAATQYF. This chain links TRBV2 with TRBJ2-5; 11 bases agree with TRBD1. The CDR3 runs to 15 residues. From germline, CDR1 is SNHLY and CDR2 FYNNEI. J gave up 7 bases and V 7 bases, and 11 bases lay outside the gene matches.

J is TRBJ2-1 and V is TRBV19; tentatively, D is TRBD2 (5 bases). Germline-derived CDR1 and CDR2 are LNHDA and SQIVND (reference sequence). CDR3 size: 15 residues. Trimming removed 3 bases at V and 4 bases at J, with 13 bases between. This chain's CDR3 is CASSITRERYNEQFF. The CDR3 DNA is TGTGCCAGTAGTATCACGAGGGAAAGATACAATGAGCAGTTCTTC.

CDR3 amino acids: CASSDRVGKSGNTIYF. The CDR3 coding sequence is TGTGCCAGCAGCGACAGGGTGGGAAAGAGCGGAAACACCATATATTTT. J is TRBJ1-3 and V is TRBV7-4; 7 positions agree with TRBD1. Losses at the gene ends were 5 bases for V and 4 bases for J; bases not matched to a gene: 11. CDR3 length equals 16 residues. The germline gives CDR1 SGHVT, CDR2 SQSDAQ. The full variable domain, rest sourced from reference TRBV7-4 and TRBJ1-3, is GAGVSQSPRYKVAKRGRDVALRCDSISGHVTLYWYRQTLGQGSEVLTYSQSDAQRDKSGRPSGRFSAERPERSVSTLKIQRTEQGDSAVYLCASSDRVGKSGNTIYFGEGSWLTVV.

V usage is TRBV2 and J usage is TRBJ2-6; 8 positions match TRBD1. Germline V gives CDR1 SNHLY, CDR2 FYNNEI. The trim removed 3 bases at V and 3 bases at J, leaving 7 bases unmatched. This CDR3 has 17 amino acids. DNA for the CDR3: TGTGCCAGCAGTGAGAACGACAGGGGATATGGGGCCAACGTCCTGACTTTC. Protein: CASSENDRGYGANVLTF.

V and J are TRBV11-1 and TRBJ1-3; weak D call: TRBD1 (5 bases). Looked up from germline, CDR1 is SGHAT and CDR2 is FQDESV (reference sequence). The CDR3 contains 15 residues. Deletions cut 5 bases from V and 0 bases from J, with 11 bases between. CDR3 loop: CASSRGGYSGNTIYF. In nucleotides, the CDR3 is TGTGCCAGCAGCCGCGGGGGATACTCTGGAAACACCATATATTTT.

The rearrangement uses TRBV29-1 and TRBJ1-1; no definite D call. The CDR3 sequence is 12 residues long. From germline, CDR1 is SQVTM and CDR2 ANQGSEA. Trimming cost V 5 bases and J 3 bases, with 10 bases left between them. The CDR3 loop is CSVIRGDTEAFF. CDR3 coding DNA: TGCAGCGTTATCCGGGGTGACACTGAAGCTTTCTTT.

Concerning this clone itself: At one end the junction does not follow the germline gene, possibly because of a read error. This chain connects TRBV7-7 to TRBJ2-5; 13 bases agree with TRBD2. CDR3 size: 15 residues. Looked up from germline, CDR1 is SSHAT and CDR2 is FNYEAQ (reference sequence). CDR3 in amino acids: CASSLTSGGQETQYF. The CDR3, as DNA: TGTGCTAGCAGCCTGACTAGCGGGGGGCAAGAGACCCAGTACTTC.

The gene calls are TRBV19 and TRBJ1-2; D possibly corresponds to TRBD1 (6 bases). The V end was cut by 1 base, the J end by 8 bases, with 11 bases between. The CDR3 length is 13 residues. Germline lookup yields CDR1 LNHDA and CDR2 SQIVND (reference sequence). The CDR3 sequence is CASSIAGTSGYTF. In DNA form, the CDR3 reads TGTGCCAGTAGTATAGCAGGGACAAGCGGCTACACCTTC.

V is TRBV5-5 and J is TRBJ2-7, with D tentatively TRBD2 (5 bases). The V end lost 4 bases, the J end lost 1 base, and 15 bases lay between the germline ends. The germline V gene has CDR1 SGHKS and CDR2 YYEKEE (reference sequence). The CDR3 spans 15 residues. CDR3 DNA: TGTGCCAGCAGCCCGGAGGTGACAAAATCCTACGAGCAGTACTTC. Its protein is CASSPEVTKSYEQYF.

This chain uses TRBV10-3 with TRBJ1-5; D unclear. Germline CDR1 ENHRY, CDR2 SYGVKD. The CDR3 contains 14 residues. Trimming took off 1 base at V and 0 bases at J, with 4 bases between the two ends. The CDR3 DNA follows: TGTGCCATCAGTGAGTTCGTTAGCAATCAGCCCCAGCATTTT. This sequence encodes CAISEFVSNQPQHF.

V gene TRBV18 combines with J gene TRBJ2-3; TRBD1 might be the D (5 bases). Germline assignment: CDR1 KGHSH and CDR2 LQKENI. V was clipped by 11 bases and J by 0 bases, with 9 bases between them. The CDR3 length is 12 residues. The CDR3 sequence: CAGASSTDTQYF. The CDR3 nucleotides read TGTGCCGGGGCCAGTAGCACAGATACGCAGTATTTT.

The chain has TRBV2 and TRBJ2-3; 8 bases match TRBD1. Looked up from germline, CDR1 is SNHLY and CDR2 is FYNNEI. J gave up 4 bases and V 5 bases, and 2 bases lay outside the gene matches. The CDR3 sequence is 13 residues long. The CDR3 region has the DNA TGTGCCAGCAGTCTACAGGGGGCAGATACGCAGTATTTT. It specifies CASSLQGADTQYF.

The V call is TRBV28, the J call TRBJ2-3; 11 positions match TRBD2. This CDR3 has 15 residues. The germline V gene encodes CDR1 MDHEN and CDR2 SYDVKM. With V trimmed by 5 bases and J by 7 bases, 8 bases remained unmatched. CDR3 sequence: CASSRNSGGANTQYF. The CDR3 region has the DNA TGTGCCAGCAGTAGAAATAGCGGGGGGGCAAATACGCAGTATTTT.

The chain carries TRBV5-8 and TRBJ2-5; 9 bases are shared with TRBD1. The CDR3 totals 16 residues. V shed 2 bases, J shed 5 bases, and the junction held 10 bases outside the gene matches. Germline V gene lookup returns CDR1 SGHTS and CDR2 YDEGEE. CDR3 in amino acids: CASSFDLDRGRETQYF. CDR3 bases: TGTGCCAGCAGCTTCGATTTGGACAGGGGACGGGAGACCCAGTACTTC.

V is TRBV10-3 and J is TRBJ1-2, with 7 bases fitting TRBD1. Germline CDR1 and CDR2: ENHRY and SYGVKD. The length of the CDR3 is 13 residues. J gave up 4 bases and V 5 bases, and 4 bases lay outside the gene matches. The CDR3 region is CAISSQGTYGYTF. Written as DNA, the CDR3 is TGTGCCATCAGTTCACAGGGGACCTATGGCTACACCTTC.

The genes are TRBV28 and TRBJ2-3, with D possibly matching TRBD2 (6 bases). V was cut by 10 bases and J by 9 bases, with 14 bases left in between. In germline, CDR1 is MDHEN, CDR2 SYDVKM. The CDR3 is 11 amino acids. CDR3 bases: TGTGCCACCTTACGGGGGAGCACGCAGTATTTT. Amino acid sequence: CATLRGSTQYF.

The V and J genes are TRBV7-8 and TRBJ1-1; D perhaps matches TRBD1 (5 bases). With 1 base removed from V and 4 bases from J, the gap between germline ends came to 22 bases. The CDR3 spans 18 residues. CDR1 is SGHVS, CDR2 FQNEAQ, per germline. The CDR3 loop is CASSLGRGGRLIGTEAFF. In DNA, the CDR3 is TGTGCCAGCAGCTTAGGCCGCGGGGGTCGGTTAATAGGCACTGAAGCTTTCTTT.

This clone was seen once. This chain joins TRBV27 and TRBJ2-1; D may be TRBD2 (6 bases). The CDR3 length is 15 residues. Germline values: CDR1 MNHEY, CDR2 SMNVEV (reference sequence). The V end was cut by 4 bases, the J end by 0 bases, with 10 bases between. The CDR3 spells CASSSGGLSYNEQFF. In nucleotides, the CDR3 is TGTGCCAGCAGTTCCGGGGGTCTCTCCTACAATGAGCAGTTCTTC.

V usage is TRBV5-1 and J usage is TRBJ2-1; D uncertain. Germline CDR1 SGHRS, CDR2 YFSETQ. The CDR3 contains 14 residues. V lost 0 bases, J lost 5 bases, and 9 bases lay in between. The CDR3 region has the DNA TGCGCCAGCAGCTTGGGACTGCTAAACAATGAGCAGTTCTTC. Translating gives CASSLGLLNNEQFF.

The CDR3 sequence is CASSPTRRVGTEAFF. The CDR3 DNA reads as TGTGCCAGCAGTCCTACGCGCAGGGTCGGCACTGAAGCTTTCTTT. The chain is built from TRBV6-5 and TRBJ1-1, with D perhaps TRBD1 (5 bases). CDR1 is MNHEY and CDR2 is SVGAGI in the germline V gene. The CDR3 is made up of 15 amino acids. Trimming took 5 bases from V and 4 from J, leaving 17 bases between them.

This chain uses TRBV19 with TRBJ2-3; 9 bases agree with TRBD2. V dropped 2 bases and J dropped 0; count of bases not matched to a gene: 12. This CDR3 contains 19 residues. CDR1 LNHDA and CDR2 SQIVND come from the germline V gene (reference sequence). The CDR3 nucleotides read TGTGCCAGTAGTATAATTAGCGGGGGAAACTCACCTAGCACAGATACGCAGTATTTT. Translation gives CASSIISGGNSPSTDTQYF.

The chain links TRBV5-1 to TRBJ2-1; 7 nucleotides align to TRBD2. This CDR3 contains 16 residues. The V segment lost 4 bases and the J segment 0 bases; nucleotides outside the gene matches: 7. Germline CDR1 is SGHRS and CDR2 is YFSETQ. The CDR3 spells CASSPLAANSYNEQFF. CDR3 coding DNA: TGCGCCAGCAGCCCCCTAGCGGCAAACTCCTACAATGAGCAGTTCTTC.